These 24 T cell receptor beta chains share one sample of origin, sequenced in a study of cytomegalovirus exposure and HLA in healthy donors. In the PCR, 60 Vbeta and 13 Jbeta primers were used. The method was immunoSEQ multiplex PCR; TCRdb's version includes in-frame clones alone and lacks a portion of them. The sample records under 130,000 clones, 65% being singletons. Sequencing used PBMCs. Source of these receptors: a man younger than 45 in good health and CMV-seropositive.

This clone was counted a few times. This chain connects TRBV4-1 to TRBJ2-5; possible D gene TRBD2, 5 bases. CDR3 size: 13 residues. V was clipped by 8 bases and J by 5 bases, with 15 bases between them. From germline, CDR1 is MGHRA and CDR2 YSYEKL. The DNA of the CDR3 is TGCGCCAGCGGGCGGGCTGATTTGGAGACCCAGTACTTC. Translated: CASGRADLETQYF.

The J gene is TRBJ1-1, the V gene TRBV6-5; the D gene is possibly TRBD1 (5 bases). The CDR3 contains 14 residues. Germline CDR1 MNHEY, CDR2 SVGAGI. V lost 4 bases to trimming and J lost 1 base, with 10 bases between them. The CDR3 sequence is CASSSFTGNTEAFF. The CDR3 nucleotides are TGTGCCAGCAGTTCATTTACAGGGAACACTGAAGCTTTCTTT.

This clone has only a few counts. This chain uses TRBV11-2 with TRBJ1-2, with D possibly being TRBD1 (5 bases). V shed 4 bases and J shed 8 bases, with 11 bases lying between them. Germline assignment: CDR1 SGHAT and CDR2 FQNNGV. This CDR3 is built from 12 residues. CDR3 sequence reads: CASSYQGGGYTF. CDR3 coding DNA: TGTGCCAGCAGCTACCAGGGAGGCGGCTACACCTTC.

Here the CDR3 reads CASSARVSTDTQYF. In nucleotides, the CDR3 is TGTGCCAGCAGCGCCCGGGTCTCCACAGATACGCAGTATTTT. The chain employs TRBV9 and TRBJ2-3; D remains unclear. With 3 bases removed from V and 2 bases from J, the gap between germline ends came to 10 bases. The germline V gene encodes CDR1 SGDLS and CDR2 YYNGEE. CDR3 length: 14 residues. Combining the CDR3 with reference TRBV9 and TRBJ2-3 gives the whole variable domain DSGVTQTPKHLITATGQRVTLRCSPRSGDLSVYWYQQSLDQGLQFLIQYYNGEERAKGNILERFSAQQFPDLHSELNLSSLELGDSALYFCASSARVSTDTQYFGPGTRLTVL.

This clone has only a few counts. The chain employs TRBV7-9 and TRBJ2-5; the match to TRBD2 covers 8 bases. The length of the CDR3 is 15 residues. V shed 1 base, J shed 4 bases, and the junction held 5 bases outside the gene matches. The germline gives CDR1 SEHNR, CDR2 FQNEAQ (reference sequence). The CDR3 loop reads CASSLDGGGLETQYF. The CDR3 coding sequence is TGTGCCAGCAGCTTAGATGGCGGGGGGTTAGAGACCCAGTACTTC.

V gene TRBV2 combines with J gene TRBJ2-2, with a weak D call TRBD2 (5 bases). Trimming left V 10 bases short and J 4 bases short, with 13 bases between. Germline CDR1 reads SNHLY; CDR2 reads FYNNEI. This CDR3 is built from 13 residues. The CDR3 loop reads CATLPGFTGELFF. The CDR3 DNA follows: TGTGCCACCTTACCGGGGTTCACCGGGGAGCTGTTTTTT.

V is TRBV5-4 and J is TRBJ1-2; D not resolved. CDR3 length equals 14 residues. Germline V gives CDR1 SGHNT, CDR2 YYREEE (reference sequence). V gave up 2 bases and J gave up 1 base, with 9 bases separating them. The CDR3 DNA reads as TGTGCCAGCAGCTTCCAAGGGAGTAACTATGGCTACACCTTC. Its protein product is CASSFQGSNYGYTF.

This clone was recorded a few times. V gene TRBV4-1 combines with J gene TRBJ2-7; D is unresolved. Deletions cut 1 base from V and 2 bases from J, with 12 bases between. The CDR3 is 15 amino acids. From germline, CDR1 is MGHRA and CDR2 YSYEKL. DNA of the CDR3: TGCGCCAGCAGCCAAGGCGACGGAGCTCCCTACGAGCAGTACTTC. Translated, it gives CASSQGDGAPYEQYF.

This clone was seen only once. This chain connects TRBV7-2 to TRBJ1-2, with TRBD1 identical over 7 bases. From germline, CDR1 is SGHTA and CDR2 FQGNSA. V lost 3 bases to trimming and J lost 7 bases; unmatched junction nucleotides: 2. There are 12 residues in the CDR3. The CDR3 is CASSLDRIGYTF. CDR3 in DNA: TGTGCCAGCAGCTTGGACAGGATTGGCTACACCTTC. Combining the CDR3 with reference TRBV7-2 and TRBJ1-2 gives the whole variable domain GAGVSQSPSNKVTEKGKDVELRCDPISGHTALYWYRQSLGQGLEFLIYFQGNSAPDKSGLPSDRFSAERTGGSVSTLTIQRTQQEDSAVYLCASSLDRIGYTFGSGTRLTVV.

The rearrangement links TRBV6-5 to TRBJ2-7; TRBD1 is a possible D gene (6 bases). There are 15 residues in the CDR3. Trimming left V 5 bases short and J 2 bases short, with 16 bases between. Germline lookup yields CDR1 MNHEY and CDR2 SVGAGI. CDR3 coding DNA: TGTGCCAGCAGTCCGTCGGCAGGGGATCCCTACGAGCAGTACTTC. It yields the protein CASSPSAGDPYEQYF.

The chain combines TRBV4-1 with TRBJ2-5, with TRBD1 matching 10 bases. The CDR3 has 15 residues. With 4 bases clipped from V and 4 bases from J, the junction kept 6 bases outside the gene matches. Germline V CDR1 and CDR2: MGHRA, YSYEKL. The DNA of the CDR3 is TGCGCCAGCAGCCGAGGGACAGGGGCCCGAGAGACCCAGTACTTC. It specifies CASSRGTGARETQYF.

This clone was detected a few times. The V and J genes are TRBV5-1 and TRBJ2-7; TRBD1 agrees at 11 bases. Losses at the gene ends were 3 bases for V and 3 bases for J; bases not matched to a gene: 2. Germline CDR1 reads SGHRS; CDR2 reads YFSETQ. CDR3 length equals 14 residues. As DNA, the CDR3 is TGCGCCAGCAGCTATGGGACAGGGGGCTACGAGCAGTACTTC. Its protein product is CASSYGTGGYEQYF. The variable domain in full, completed from reference TRBV5-1 and TRBJ2-7, reads KAGVTQTPRYLIKTRGQQVTLSCSPISGHRSVSWYQQTPGQGLQFLFEYFSETQRNKGNFPGRFSGRQFSNSRSEMNVSTLELGDSALYLCASSYGTGGYEQYFGPGTRLTVT.

This rearrangement joins TRBV11-2 to TRBJ1-5; D remains ambiguous. Trimming shortened V by 5 bases and J by 6 bases, and 14 bases separated the two germline ends. Germline V gives CDR1 SGHAT, CDR2 FQNNGV. CDR3 length: 14 amino acids. CDR3 loop: CASSPRGAGQPQHF. The CDR3 DNA follows: TGTGCCAGCAGCCCGCGGGGTGCCGGTCAGCCCCAGCATTTT. The entire variable domain, with the rest obtained from reference TRBV11-2 and TRBJ1-5, is as follows: EAGVAQSPRYKIIEKRQSVAFWCNPISGHATLYWYQQILGQGPKLLIQFQNNGVVDDSQLPKDRFSAERLKGVDSTLKIQPAKLEDSAVYLCASSPRGAGQPQHFGDGTRLSIL.

V is TRBV5-6 and J is TRBJ2-1, with D unclear. V gave up 0 bases and J gave up 5 bases, with 6 bases separating them. In germline, CDR1 is SGHDT, CDR2 YYEEEE. The CDR3 loop spans 13 amino acids. The CDR3 loop reads CASSLGQDNEQFF. CDR3 in DNA: TGTGCCAGCAGCTTGGGGCAGGACAATGAGCAGTTCTTC.

J is TRBJ2-2 and V is TRBV6-1; 8 nucleotides line up with TRBD1. The trim removed 10 bases at V and 0 bases at J, leaving 7 bases unmatched. Germline CDR1 MNHNS, CDR2 SASEGT. The CDR3 consists of 15 residues. CDR3 bases: TGTGCCACCCAAAAACAGGGGGCGAACACCGGGGAGCTGTTTTTT. It yields the protein CATQKQGANTGELFF.

Comments on this clone: The conserved final phenylalanine or tryptophan is absent from the CDR3, which likely points to a read error. This rearrangement joins TRBV7-2 to TRBJ1-1, with a possible D match to TRBD1 (6 bases). This CDR3 comprises 14 residues. V lost 5 bases and J 5 bases, leaving 15 bases between the germline ends. Germline CDR1 and CDR2: SGHTA and FQGNSA. CDR3 region: CASSKRGGWTEAFC. The CDR3, as DNA: TGTGCCAGCAGCAAGCGAGGGGGTTGGACTGAAGCTTTCTGT.

The V call is TRBV29-1, the J call TRBJ2-5; D unclear. The length of the CDR3 is 13 residues. Germline assignment: CDR1 SQVTM and CDR2 ANQGSEA. Trimming stripped 3 bases from V and 1 base from J, with 9 bases between. CDR3 region: CSVDIGSQETQYF. DNA of the CDR3: TGCAGCGTTGATATTGGCAGCCAAGAGACCCAGTACTTC.

V is TRBV4-1 and J is TRBJ1-2; D is possibly TRBD1 (6 bases). There are 14 residues in the CDR3. V lost 4 bases, J lost 4 bases, and 13 bases lay in between. In germline, CDR1 is MGHRA, CDR2 YSYEKL. This CDR3 reads CASSPEGGGYGYTF. CDR3 coding DNA: TGCGCCAGCAGCCCAGAGGGAGGGGGCTATGGCTACACCTTC.

The chain couples TRBV6-4 to TRBJ1-1, with D hard to call. V lost 6 bases and J lost 8, with 7 bases in between. Germline V gene data show CDR1 as MRHNA and CDR2 as SNTAGT. This CDR3 region has 10 residues. The CDR3 here is CASSLPEAFF. In DNA, the CDR3 is TGTGCCAGCAGCCTACCAGAAGCTTTCTTT.

This clone was seen once. The CDR3 is CAISERGTGPSGNTIYF. The CDR3 DNA sequence: TGTGCCATCAGTGAGCGAGGGACAGGACCCTCCGGGAACACCATATATTTT. The genes are TRBV10-3 and TRBJ1-3, with 8 bases lining up with TRBD1. The ends lost 2 bases at V and 7 bases at J; junction bases unmatched: 13. This CDR3 is built from 17 residues. From germline, CDR1 is ENHRY and CDR2 SYGVKD.

This chain uses TRBV7-9 with TRBJ2-5; weak D call: TRBD1 (6 bases). Trimming left V 3 bases short and J 2 bases short, with 10 bases between. CDR3 length: 14 residues. CDR1 and CDR2 from the germline V gene are SEHNR and FQNEAQ (reference sequence). CDR3 sequence (DNA): TGTGCCAGCAGCTTTCCAGGACAGCAAGAGACCCAGTACTTC. This translates into CASSFPGQQETQYF.

The V and J genes are TRBV21-1 and TRBJ1-2; TRBD1 is the table's D call, not checked against the DNA. TRBV21-1 is assigned pseudogene status. The CDR3 totals 12 residues. The CDR3 nucleotides are TGTGCCAGCAGCATTTACAGGGTCGGCTACACCTTC. It yields the protein CASSIYRVGYTF.

The genes are TRBV4-2 and TRBJ1-5, with 7 bases identical to TRBD1. V trimming: 4 bases; J trimming: 0 bases; junction bases outside the gene matches: 6. Germline-derived CDR1 and CDR2 are LGHNA and YNFKEQ. The length of the CDR3 is 16 residues. Written as DNA, the CDR3 is TGTGCCAGCAGCCTTCTCGGACAGGATAGCAATCAGCCCCAGCATTTT. This gives the protein CASSLLGQDSNQPQHF.

J is TRBJ2-7 and V is TRBV5-1; 7 bases are a match to TRBD1. Germline CDR1 reads SGHRS; CDR2 reads YFSETQ. V was clipped by 1 base and J by 1 base; unmatched bases: 5. This CDR3 is 15 amino acids long. The CDR3 DNA reads TGCGCCAGCAGCTTGTCAGGGGGTGTTTCCTACGAGCAGTACTTC. Protein sequence: CASSLSGGVSYEQYF.